Listed below are T cell receptor beta chains from one sample, sequenced in a study of beta chain features in type 1 diabetes. Generated by immunoSEQ multiplex PCR, the TCRdb table keeps only in-frame clones and is missing some. This table holds about 240,000 clones, around a quarter found once. Sample: central memory CD4+ T cells from blood. These receptor sequences come from a man younger than 45 in good health. Both conserved end residues are part of each CDR3. Fields, in order: V gene, CDR3 length, clone size, J gene, D gene, CDR3 DNA, CDR3 protein. D genes are given only for firm matches. Clone sizes are given selectively: once, few, many, or a class where the clone is expanded.

v_call: TRBV7-9
cdr3_length: 16
clone_size: -
j_call: TRBJ2-7
d_call: -
cdr3_nt: TGTGCCAGCAGCACCGACAGGGCCGGGGGTTACTACGAGCAGTACTTC
cdr3_aa: CASSTDRAGGYYEQYF

v_call: TRBV28
cdr3_length: 15
clone_size: -
j_call: TRBJ2-7
d_call: TRBD1
cdr3_nt: TGTGCCAGCAGTTTATCCGACAGGGCAACCTACGAGCAGTACTTC
cdr3_aa: CASSLSDRATYEQYF

v_call: TRBV28
cdr3_length: 12
clone_size: -
j_call: TRBJ2-7
d_call: -
cdr3_nt: TGTGCCAGCAGGGACGCCCGCTACGAGCAGTACTTC
cdr3_aa: CASRDARYEQYF

v_call: TRBV14
cdr3_length: 13
clone_size: -
j_call: TRBJ2-2
d_call: -
cdr3_nt: TGTGCCAGCAGCCCCGTCCTTTCCGGGGAGCTGTTTTTT
cdr3_aa: CASSPVLSGELFF

v_call: TRBV23-1
cdr3_length: 14
clone_size: few
j_call: TRBJ2-7
d_call: -
cdr3_nt: TGCGCCAGCTCGAGGGAAGGTGGTCCCTACGAGCAGTACTTC
cdr3_aa: CASSREGGPYEQYF

v_call: TRBV14
cdr3_length: 14
clone_size: -
j_call: TRBJ1-1
d_call: -
cdr3_nt: TGTGCCAGCAGCTTAGTACAGGGTAACACTGAAGCTTTCTTT
cdr3_aa: CASSLVQGNTEAFF

v_call: TRBV10-2
cdr3_length: 15
clone_size: -
j_call: TRBJ2-1
d_call: TRBD2
cdr3_nt: TGCGCCAGCAGTGAGTATACTAGCGGCTACAATGAGCAGTTCTTC
cdr3_aa: CASSEYTSGYNEQFF

v_call: TRBV7-8
cdr3_length: 14
clone_size: few
j_call: TRBJ2-5
d_call: -
cdr3_nt: TGTGCCAGCACCCTAGGAGGGCAGCGAGAGACCCAGTACTTC
cdr3_aa: CASTLGGQRETQYF

v_call: TRBV4-3
cdr3_length: 15
clone_size: -
j_call: TRBJ2-3
d_call: -
cdr3_nt: TGCGCCAGCAGCCAGTATCAGGGTACCACAGATACGCAGTATTTT
cdr3_aa: CASSQYQGTTDTQYF

v_call: TRBV11-2
cdr3_length: 14
clone_size: -
j_call: TRBJ1-6
d_call: -
cdr3_nt: TGTGCCAGCAGCCCGCCGGGGGACGGTTCACCCCTCCACTTT
cdr3_aa: CASSPPGDGSPLHF

v_call: TRBV2
cdr3_length: 12
clone_size: -
j_call: TRBJ1-1
d_call: -
cdr3_nt: TGTGCCAGCAGAAAATCGAACACTGAAGCTTTCTTT
cdr3_aa: CASRKSNTEAFF

v_call: TRBV5-4
cdr3_length: 16
clone_size: -
j_call: TRBJ2-2
d_call: -
cdr3_nt: TGTGCCAGCAGCACAGGGTACAGGGCAGGCGCCGGGGAGCTGTTTTTT
cdr3_aa: CASSTGYRAGAGELFF

v_call: TRBV28
cdr3_length: 12
clone_size: few
j_call: TRBJ2-1
d_call: -
cdr3_nt: TGTGCCAGCAGTTTAAAAAGGAATGAGCAGTTCTTC
cdr3_aa: CASSLKRNEQFF

v_call: TRBV5-1
cdr3_length: 15
clone_size: few
j_call: TRBJ2-7
d_call: TRBD1
cdr3_nt: TGCGCCAGCAGCTGGGACAGGGGCGGGCCCTACGAGCAGTACTTC
cdr3_aa: CASSWDRGGPYEQYF

v_call: TRBV4-1
cdr3_length: 17
clone_size: few
j_call: TRBJ1-2
d_call: TRBD1
cdr3_nt: TGCGCCAGCAGCCAAGGAAGTAGGACAGGGGCCCTCTATGGCTACACCTTC
cdr3_aa: CASSQGSRTGALYGYTF

v_call: TRBV27
cdr3_length: 15
clone_size: -
j_call: TRBJ1-5
d_call: TRBD1
cdr3_nt: TGTGCCAGCCAAATTTACAGGGGGCGCAATCAGCCCCAGCATTTT
cdr3_aa: CASQIYRGRNQPQHF

v_call: TRBV4-3
cdr3_length: 15
clone_size: few
j_call: TRBJ2-3
d_call: -
cdr3_nt: TGCGCCAGCAGCCAAGATCGGCAGGTCGCCGATACGCAGTATTTT
cdr3_aa: CASSQDRQVADTQYF

v_call: TRBV29-1
cdr3_length: 12
clone_size: few
j_call: TRBJ1-2
d_call: -
cdr3_nt: TGCAGCGTCATTCGACCAGGAGGCGGCTACACCTTC
cdr3_aa: CSVIRPGGGYTF

v_call: TRBV19
cdr3_length: 15
clone_size: many
j_call: TRBJ2-7
d_call: TRBD2
cdr3_nt: TGTGCCAGTAGTGCGCGGACTAGCGGGAGTTACGAGCAGTACTTC
cdr3_aa: CASSARTSGSYEQYF

v_call: TRBV6-5
cdr3_length: 15
clone_size: few
j_call: TRBJ2-2
d_call: TRBD1
cdr3_nt: TGTGCCAGCAGCCCGGACAGGGTTAACACCGGGGAGCTGTTTTTT
cdr3_aa: CASSPDRVNTGELFF

v_call: TRBV7-2
cdr3_length: 15
clone_size: -
j_call: TRBJ2-5
d_call: -
cdr3_nt: TGTGCCAGCAGCTTGGGGGGGCGCATCGAAGAGACCCAGTACTTC
cdr3_aa: CASSLGGRIEETQYF

v_call: TRBV30
cdr3_length: 13
clone_size: -
j_call: TRBJ2-3
d_call: -
cdr3_nt: TGTGCCTGGACCCCCTCGTGGCGAGATACGCAGTATTTT
cdr3_aa: CAWTPSWRDTQYF

v_call: TRBV9
cdr3_length: 15
clone_size: -
j_call: TRBJ2-1
d_call: -
cdr3_nt: TGTGCCAGCGGAGTGGAGCTAGGTGGGATCGGTGAGCAGTTCTTC
cdr3_aa: CASGVELGGIGEQFF

v_call: TRBV29-1
cdr3_length: 13
clone_size: few
j_call: TRBJ1-4
d_call: -
cdr3_nt: TGCAGCGTTGGACAACATACTAATGAAAAACTGTTTTTT
cdr3_aa: CSVGQHTNEKLFF

v_call: TRBV29-1
cdr3_length: 14
clone_size: -
j_call: TRBJ2-1
d_call: TRBD2
cdr3_nt: TGCAGCGTTGACCTAGCGGAATCCTACAATGAGCAGTTCTTC
cdr3_aa: CSVDLAESYNEQFF

v_call: TRBV2
cdr3_length: 12
clone_size: few
j_call: TRBJ2-2
d_call: -
cdr3_nt: TGTGCCAGCAGTAGCATGCGGACGGAGCTGTTTTTT
cdr3_aa: CASSSMRTELFF

v_call: TRBV2
cdr3_length: 14
clone_size: -
j_call: TRBJ2-5
d_call: -
cdr3_nt: TGTGCCAGCAGTGACGGCCGGAACCAAGAGACCCAGTACTTC
cdr3_aa: CASSDGRNQETQYF

v_call: TRBV30
cdr3_length: 12
clone_size: -
j_call: TRBJ1-1
d_call: -
cdr3_nt: TGTGCCCGCGGGACACCCTGGACTGAAGCTTTCTTT
cdr3_aa: CARGTPWTEAFF

v_call: TRBV7-2
cdr3_length: 16
clone_size: once
j_call: TRBJ2-5
d_call: TRBD2
cdr3_nt: TGTGCCAGCAGCTTATTTTTAGCGGGAGGGGAAGAGACCCAGTACTTC
cdr3_aa: CASSLFLAGGEETQYF

v_call: TRBV5-6
cdr3_length: 15
clone_size: -
j_call: TRBJ1-5
d_call: -
cdr3_nt: TGTGCCAGCAGCCTCGACTCGGTTGGCAATCAGCCCCAGCATTTT
cdr3_aa: CASSLDSVGNQPQHF

v_call: TRBV6-1
cdr3_length: 12
clone_size: -
j_call: TRBJ2-1
d_call: -
cdr3_nt: TGTGCCAGCAGTGGCCGGGACTATGAGCAGTTCTTC
cdr3_aa: CASSGRDYEQFF

v_call: TRBV9
cdr3_length: 15
clone_size: few
j_call: TRBJ2-1
d_call: TRBD2
cdr3_nt: TGTGCCAGCAGCGCCCGACTAGCGGGAGCCGATGAGCAGTTCTTC
cdr3_aa: CASSARLAGADEQFF

v_call: TRBV28
cdr3_length: 15
clone_size: -
j_call: TRBJ1-1
d_call: -
cdr3_nt: TGTGCCAGCACTCTCGGGGGAGTCATGAACACTGAAGCTTTCTTT
cdr3_aa: CASTLGGVMNTEAFF

v_call: TRBV7-6
cdr3_length: 16
clone_size: few
j_call: TRBJ2-3
d_call: TRBD2
cdr3_nt: TGTGCCAGCAGCCCAGGGACTAGCGGAAGCACAGATACGCAGTATTTT
cdr3_aa: CASSPGTSGSTDTQYF

v_call: TRBV28
cdr3_length: 13
clone_size: -
j_call: TRBJ2-7
d_call: -
cdr3_nt: TGTGCCAGCACTACCCGGGACTCCCACGAGCAGTACTTC
cdr3_aa: CASTTRDSHEQYF

v_call: TRBV7-8
cdr3_length: 12
clone_size: -
j_call: TRBJ2-1
d_call: -
cdr3_nt: TGTGCCAGCAGCCCTCATAGGGATGAGCAGTTCTTC
cdr3_aa: CASSPHRDEQFF

v_call: TRBV5-6
cdr3_length: 18
clone_size: -
j_call: TRBJ2-1
d_call: TRBD2
cdr3_nt: TGTGCCAGCAGCCGAAGGACTAGCGGGATAACGTCCTACAATGAGCAGTTCTTC
cdr3_aa: CASSRRTSGITSYNEQFF

v_call: TRBV30
cdr3_length: 13
clone_size: -
j_call: TRBJ2-1
d_call: -
cdr3_nt: TGTGCCTGGAGTGAGGACAACTACAATGAGCAGTTCTTC
cdr3_aa: CAWSEDNYNEQFF

v_call: TRBV6-6
cdr3_length: 14
clone_size: -
j_call: TRBJ2-5
d_call: -
cdr3_nt: TGTGCCAGCACTAACTCGGCAGGCCAAGAGACCCAGTACTTC
cdr3_aa: CASTNSAGQETQYF

v_call: TRBV18
cdr3_length: 14
clone_size: few
j_call: TRBJ2-1
d_call: TRBD1
cdr3_nt: TGTGCCAGCTCACCACCGGGACAGGGACGTGAGCAGTTCTTC
cdr3_aa: CASSPPGQGREQFF

v_call: TRBV30
cdr3_length: 12
clone_size: few
j_call: TRBJ1-2
d_call: -
cdr3_nt: TGTGCCTTCGAGGGGACTCCGGTGGGCTACACCTTC
cdr3_aa: CAFEGTPVGYTF

v_call: TRBV5-4
cdr3_length: 13
clone_size: -
j_call: TRBJ2-5
d_call: -
cdr3_nt: TGTGCCAGCAGCAGGGCCCCCAGCGAGACCCAGTACTTC
cdr3_aa: CASSRAPSETQYF

v_call: TRBV10-3
cdr3_length: 11
clone_size: few
j_call: TRBJ1-1
d_call: TRBD1
cdr3_nt: TGTGCCATCAGCTCAGGACAGGGAGCTTTCTTT
cdr3_aa: CAISSGQGAFF

v_call: TRBV11-2
cdr3_length: 16
clone_size: few
j_call: TRBJ2-3
d_call: -
cdr3_nt: TGTGCCAGCAGCCGTAGGGGAGCGGAGGGGGCAGATACGCAGTATTTT
cdr3_aa: CASSRRGAEGADTQYF